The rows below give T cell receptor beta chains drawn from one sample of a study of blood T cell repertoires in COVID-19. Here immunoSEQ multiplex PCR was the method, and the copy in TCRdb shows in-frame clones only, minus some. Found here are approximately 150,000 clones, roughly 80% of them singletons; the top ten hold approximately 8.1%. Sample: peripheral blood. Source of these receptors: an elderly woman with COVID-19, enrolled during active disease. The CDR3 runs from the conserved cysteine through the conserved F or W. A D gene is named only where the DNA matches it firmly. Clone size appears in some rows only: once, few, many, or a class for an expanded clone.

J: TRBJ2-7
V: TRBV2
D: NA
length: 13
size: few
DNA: TGTGCCAGCAGTGTGGAGGGATCCTACGAGCAGTACTTC
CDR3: CASSVEGSYEQYF

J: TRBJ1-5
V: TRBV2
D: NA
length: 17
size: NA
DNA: TGTGCCAGCAGTGAAGCGTTCGGGGGGCGAGGTAATCAGCCCCAGCATTTT
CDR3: CASSEAFGGRGNQPQHF

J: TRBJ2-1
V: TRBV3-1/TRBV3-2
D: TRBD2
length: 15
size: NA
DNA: TGTGCCAGCAGCCTAGCCGGGACTAGTAACAATGAGCAGTTCTTC
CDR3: CASSLAGTSNNEQFF

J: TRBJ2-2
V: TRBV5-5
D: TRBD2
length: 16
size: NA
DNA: TGTGCCAGCAGCTTACTACTAGCGGGAGGAGGCGGGGAGCTGTTTTTT
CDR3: CASSLLLAGGGGELFF

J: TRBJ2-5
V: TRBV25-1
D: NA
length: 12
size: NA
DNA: TGTGCCAGCGGGGGCTCCGGGGAGACCCAGTACTTC
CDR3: CASGGSGETQYF

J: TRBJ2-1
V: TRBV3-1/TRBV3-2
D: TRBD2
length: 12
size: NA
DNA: TGTGCCAGCAGCCAGGGAGGGCCAGAGCAGTTCTTC
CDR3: CASSQGGPEQFF

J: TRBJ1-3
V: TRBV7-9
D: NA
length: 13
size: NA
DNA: TGTGCCAGCAGCTTTGACTCCGGAAACACCATATATTTT
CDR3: CASSFDSGNTIYF

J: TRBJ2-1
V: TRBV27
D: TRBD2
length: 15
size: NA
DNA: TGTGCCAGCGGATCACTAGCGGGAGCGATCAATGAGCAGTTCTTC
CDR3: CASGSLAGAINEQFF

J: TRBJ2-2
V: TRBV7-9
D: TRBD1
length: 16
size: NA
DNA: TGTGCCAGCAGCTCGCCGGACAGGGCCTACACCGGGGAGCTGTTTTTT
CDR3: CASSSPDRAYTGELFF

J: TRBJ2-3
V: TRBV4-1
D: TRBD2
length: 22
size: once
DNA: TGCGCCAGCAGCACCCCACCGGGGACTAGCGGGCCCCCTACCCAAGGGCCAGATACGCAGTATTTT
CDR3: CASSTPPGTSGPPTQGPDTQYF

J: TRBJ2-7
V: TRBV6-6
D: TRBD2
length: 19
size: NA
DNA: TGTGCCAGCAGTCACGGGACTAGCGGGTACCAGAGAGGTTCCTACGAGCAGTACTTC
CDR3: CASSHGTSGYQRGSYEQYF

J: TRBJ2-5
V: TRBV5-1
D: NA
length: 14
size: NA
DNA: TGCGCCAGCAGCTTGGGGCTAGTCAAAGAGACCCAGTACTTC
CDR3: CASSLGLVKETQYF

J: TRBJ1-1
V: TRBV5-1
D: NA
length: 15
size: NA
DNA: TGCGCCAGCAGCCCACCCGGAGTGGTGGACACTGAAGCTTTCTTT
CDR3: CASSPPGVVDTEAFF

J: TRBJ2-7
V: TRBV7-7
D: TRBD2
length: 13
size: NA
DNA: TGTGCTAGCGCACTAGCGGGAGGATACGAGCAGTACTTC
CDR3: CASALAGGYEQYF

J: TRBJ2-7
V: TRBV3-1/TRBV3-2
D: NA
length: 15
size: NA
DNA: TGTGCCAGCAGCCAAGTTTTTGAGAGCTCCTACGAGCAGTACTTC
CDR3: CASSQVFESSYEQYF

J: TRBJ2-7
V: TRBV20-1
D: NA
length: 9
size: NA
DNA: TGCAGTTGGGGGGACGAGCAGTACTTC
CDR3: CSWGDEQYF

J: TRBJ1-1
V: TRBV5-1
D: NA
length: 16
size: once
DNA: TGCGCCAGCAGCTTTGGCGGGGGTGGAGGGAACACTGAAGCTTTCTTT
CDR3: CASSFGGGGGNTEAFF

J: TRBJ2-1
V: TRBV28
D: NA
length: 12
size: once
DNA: TGTGCCAGCAGTTCCCCGACAAATGAGCAGTTCTTC
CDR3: CASSSPTNEQFF

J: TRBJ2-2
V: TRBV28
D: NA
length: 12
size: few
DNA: TGTGCCAGCAGTTGGGGAGCCGGGGAGCTGTTTTTT
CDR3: CASSWGAGELFF

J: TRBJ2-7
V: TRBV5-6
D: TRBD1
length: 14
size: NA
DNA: TGTGCCAGCAGCATCGGACAGGGCGGATACGAGCAGTACTTC
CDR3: CASSIGQGGYEQYF

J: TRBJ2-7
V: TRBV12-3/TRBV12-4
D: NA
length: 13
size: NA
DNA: TGTGCCAGCAGTCCAGACAGCTTTAGCGAGCAGTACTTC
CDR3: CASSPDSFSEQYF

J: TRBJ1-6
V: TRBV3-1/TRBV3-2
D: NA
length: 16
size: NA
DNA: TGTGCCAGCAGCCAAGACGACGTCCGGCGGGTTTCACCCCTCCACTTT
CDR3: CASSQDDVRRVSPLHF

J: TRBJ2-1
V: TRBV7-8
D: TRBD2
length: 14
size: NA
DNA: TGTGCCAGCAGCCGGAACGGACTAGGGCGTGAGCAGTTCTTC
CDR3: CASSRNGLGREQFF

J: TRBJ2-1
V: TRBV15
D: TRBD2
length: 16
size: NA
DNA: TGTGCCACCAGCAGAGATCGCCTAGCGGGAGCGGCTGAGCAGTTCTTC
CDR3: CATSRDRLAGAAEQFF